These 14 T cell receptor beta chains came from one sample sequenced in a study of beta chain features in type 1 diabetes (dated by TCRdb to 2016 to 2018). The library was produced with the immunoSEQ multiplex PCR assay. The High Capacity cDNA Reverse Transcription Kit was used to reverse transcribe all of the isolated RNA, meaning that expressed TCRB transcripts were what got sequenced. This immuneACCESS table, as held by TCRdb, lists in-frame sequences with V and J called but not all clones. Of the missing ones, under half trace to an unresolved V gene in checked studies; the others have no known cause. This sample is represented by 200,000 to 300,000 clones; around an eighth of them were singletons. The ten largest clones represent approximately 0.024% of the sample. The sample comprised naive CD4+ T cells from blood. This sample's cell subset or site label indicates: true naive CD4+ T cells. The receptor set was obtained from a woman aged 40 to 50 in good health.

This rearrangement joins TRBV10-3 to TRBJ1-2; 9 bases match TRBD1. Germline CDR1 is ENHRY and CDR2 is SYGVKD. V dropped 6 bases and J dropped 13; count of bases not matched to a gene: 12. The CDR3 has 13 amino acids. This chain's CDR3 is CAISSGQGNSGTF. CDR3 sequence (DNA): TGTGCCATCAGCTCGGGACAGGGTAATTCGGGCACCTTC.

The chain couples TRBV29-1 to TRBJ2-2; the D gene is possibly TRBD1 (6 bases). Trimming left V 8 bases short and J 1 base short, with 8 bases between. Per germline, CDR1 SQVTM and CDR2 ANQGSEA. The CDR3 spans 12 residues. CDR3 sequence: CSTGQNTGELFF. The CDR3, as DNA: TGCAGCACGGGACAGAACACCGGGGAGCTGTTTTTT.

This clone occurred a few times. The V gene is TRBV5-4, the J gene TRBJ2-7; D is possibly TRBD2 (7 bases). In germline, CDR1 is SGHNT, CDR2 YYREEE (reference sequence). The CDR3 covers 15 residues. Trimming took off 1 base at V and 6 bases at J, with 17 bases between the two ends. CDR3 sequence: CASSLWGGPHGEQYF. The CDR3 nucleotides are TGTGCCAGCAGCTTGTGGGGGGGGCCCCATGGCGAGCAGTACTTC. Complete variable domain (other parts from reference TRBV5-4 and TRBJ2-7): ETGVTQSPTHLIKTRGQQVTLRCSSQSGHNTVSWYQQALGQGPQFIFQYYREEENGRGNFPPRFSGLQFPNYSSELNVNALELDDSALYLCASSLWGGPHGEQYFGPGTRLTVT.

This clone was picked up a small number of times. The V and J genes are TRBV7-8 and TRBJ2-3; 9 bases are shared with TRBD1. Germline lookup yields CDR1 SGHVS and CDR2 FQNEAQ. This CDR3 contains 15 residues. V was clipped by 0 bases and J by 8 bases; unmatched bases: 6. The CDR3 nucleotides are TGTGCCAGCAGCTTAGCCCGGCCGACAGGGGGTACGCAGTATTTT. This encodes CASSLARPTGGTQYF.

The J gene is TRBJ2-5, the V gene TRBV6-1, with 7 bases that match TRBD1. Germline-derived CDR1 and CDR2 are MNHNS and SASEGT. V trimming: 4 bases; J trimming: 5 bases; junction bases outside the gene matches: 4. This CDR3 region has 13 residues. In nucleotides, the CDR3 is TGTGCCAGCAGTGGAGGGGGCAGCGAGACCCAGTACTTC. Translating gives CASSGGGSETQYF.

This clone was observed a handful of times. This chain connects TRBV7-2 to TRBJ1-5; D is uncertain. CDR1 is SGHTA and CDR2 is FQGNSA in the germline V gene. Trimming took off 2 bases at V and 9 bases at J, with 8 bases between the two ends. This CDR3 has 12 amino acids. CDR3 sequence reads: CASSLSSWPQHF. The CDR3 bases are TGTGCCAGCAGCTTATCCTCGTGGCCCCAGCATTTT.

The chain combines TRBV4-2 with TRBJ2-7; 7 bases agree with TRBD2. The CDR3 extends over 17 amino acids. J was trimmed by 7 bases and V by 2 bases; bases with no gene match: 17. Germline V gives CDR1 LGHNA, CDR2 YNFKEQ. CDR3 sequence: CASSQTSKSGAREEQYF. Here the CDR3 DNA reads TGTGCCAGCAGCCAAACTTCTAAAAGCGGGGCGAGGGAAGAGCAGTACTTC.

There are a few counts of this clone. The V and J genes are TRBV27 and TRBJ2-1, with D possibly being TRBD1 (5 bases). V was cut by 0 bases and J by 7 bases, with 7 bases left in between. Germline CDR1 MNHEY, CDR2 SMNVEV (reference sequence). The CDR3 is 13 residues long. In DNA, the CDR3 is TGTGCCAGCAGTTTATCGACAGCAAATGAGCAGTTCTTC. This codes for CASSLSTANEQFF.

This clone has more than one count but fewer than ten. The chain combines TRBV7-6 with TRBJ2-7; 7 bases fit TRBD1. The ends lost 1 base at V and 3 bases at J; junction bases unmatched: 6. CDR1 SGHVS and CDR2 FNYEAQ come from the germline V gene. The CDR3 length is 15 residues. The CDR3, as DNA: TGTGCCAGCAGCTTAGTAAGCGGACAGGACTACGAGCAGTACTTC. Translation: CASSLVSGQDYEQYF. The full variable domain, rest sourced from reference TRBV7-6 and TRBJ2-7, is GAGVSQSPRYKVTKRGQDVALRCDPISGHVSLYWYRQALGQGPEFLTYFNYEAQQDKSGLPNDRFSAERPEGSISTLTIQRTEQRDSAMYRCASSLVSGQDYEQYFGPGTRLTVT.

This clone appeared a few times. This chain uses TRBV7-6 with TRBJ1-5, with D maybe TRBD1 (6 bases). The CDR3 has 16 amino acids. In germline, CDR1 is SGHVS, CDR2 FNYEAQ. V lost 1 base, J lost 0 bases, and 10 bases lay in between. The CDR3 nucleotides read TGTGCCAGCAGCTTAGGACAGGCCTATAGCAATCAGCCCCAGCATTTT. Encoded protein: CASSLGQAYSNQPQHF.

The CDR3: CASSYRTSLGYEQYF. Here the CDR3 DNA reads TGTGCCAGCAGTTATCGGACTAGCCTGGGCTACGAGCAGTACTTC. The chain is built from TRBV28 and TRBJ2-7; 8 nucleotides agree with TRBD2. Germline trimming cut 4 bases from V and 3 bases from J; bases unmatched to any gene: 8. Germline CDR1 reads MDHEN; CDR2 reads SYDVKM. This CDR3 is 15 amino acids long. The variable domain in full, completed from reference TRBV28 and TRBJ2-7, reads DVKVTQSSRYLVKRTGEKVFLECVQDMDHENMFWYRQDPGLGLRLIYFSYDVKMKEKGDIPEGYSVSREKKERFSLILESASTNQTSMYLCASSYRTSLGYEQYFGPGTRLTVT.

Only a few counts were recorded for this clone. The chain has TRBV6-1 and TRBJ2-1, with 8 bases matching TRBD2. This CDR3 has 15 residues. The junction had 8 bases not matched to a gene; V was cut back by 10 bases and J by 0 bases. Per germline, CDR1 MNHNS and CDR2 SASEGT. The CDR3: CATLPRGGSYNEQFF. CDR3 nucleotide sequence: TGTGCCACCCTCCCCCGGGGGGGCTCCTACAATGAGCAGTTCTTC.

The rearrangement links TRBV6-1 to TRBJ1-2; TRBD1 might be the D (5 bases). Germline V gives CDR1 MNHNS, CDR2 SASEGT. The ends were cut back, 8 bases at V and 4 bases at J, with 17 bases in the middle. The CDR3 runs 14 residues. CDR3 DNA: TGTGCCAGCGCGGAACGGGAGCAGGGCTATGGCTACACCTTC. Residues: CASAEREQGYGYTF.

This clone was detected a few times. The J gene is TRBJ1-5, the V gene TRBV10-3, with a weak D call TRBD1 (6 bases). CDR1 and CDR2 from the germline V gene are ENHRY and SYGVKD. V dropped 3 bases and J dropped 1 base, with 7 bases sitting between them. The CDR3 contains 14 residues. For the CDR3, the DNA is TGTGCCATCAGTGAAGGGGGAAGCAATCAGCCCCAGCATTTT. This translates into CAISEGGSNQPQHF.